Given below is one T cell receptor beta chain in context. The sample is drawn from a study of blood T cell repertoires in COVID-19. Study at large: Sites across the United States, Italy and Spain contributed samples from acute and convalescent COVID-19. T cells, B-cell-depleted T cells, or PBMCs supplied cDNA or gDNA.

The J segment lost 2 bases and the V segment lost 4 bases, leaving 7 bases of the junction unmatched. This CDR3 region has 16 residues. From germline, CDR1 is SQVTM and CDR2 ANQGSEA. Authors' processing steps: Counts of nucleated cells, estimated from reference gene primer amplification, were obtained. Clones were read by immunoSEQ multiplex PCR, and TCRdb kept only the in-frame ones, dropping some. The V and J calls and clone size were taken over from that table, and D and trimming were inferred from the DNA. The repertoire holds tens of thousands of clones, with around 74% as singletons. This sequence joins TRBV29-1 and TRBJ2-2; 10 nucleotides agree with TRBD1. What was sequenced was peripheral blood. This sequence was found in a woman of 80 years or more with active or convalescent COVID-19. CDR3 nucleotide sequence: TGCAGCGTTGGGGACAGGGGTTTCTTCAACACCGGGGAGCTGTTTTTT. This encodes CSVGDRGFFNTGELFF.